The clone carrying this T cell receptor (beta chain) came up once. Its target is not known. Germline V gives CDR1 MGHRA, CDR2 YSYEKL. CDR3 size: 16 residues. Trimming took off 8 bases at V and 1 base at J, with 20 bases between the two ends. Time point indicated: blood from clinic visit 5 months post-surgery; TSC patient then seizure free. Only cases whose brain tissue showed the highest T cell transcript signatures were sequenced. At least one anti-epileptic drug was given before surgery. This sample is drawn from a study of brain T cells in children with intractable seizures. Study-wide results and limits: Absence of clones before surgery may stem from lower sequencing depth. Viral specificity was inferred only from CDR3 similarity; HCMV serostatus was unknown.

TCRdb's copy holds only in-frame clones and misses some; the assay was immunoSEQ multiplex PCR. The sample lists 300,000 to 400,000 clones, 85% to 95% occurring once. The origin of this receptor is a boy less than two years old with tuberous sclerosis and intractable seizures. The specimen was peripheral blood, collected 5 to 6 months after surgery. The chain uses TRBV4-1 and TRBJ1-1; D is perhaps TRBD1 (6 bases). CDR3 sequence (DNA): TGCGCCAGCGCTTCCCGTGGTGTAGGGGGGAACACTGAAGCTTTCTTT. This codes for CASASRGVGGNTEAFF.